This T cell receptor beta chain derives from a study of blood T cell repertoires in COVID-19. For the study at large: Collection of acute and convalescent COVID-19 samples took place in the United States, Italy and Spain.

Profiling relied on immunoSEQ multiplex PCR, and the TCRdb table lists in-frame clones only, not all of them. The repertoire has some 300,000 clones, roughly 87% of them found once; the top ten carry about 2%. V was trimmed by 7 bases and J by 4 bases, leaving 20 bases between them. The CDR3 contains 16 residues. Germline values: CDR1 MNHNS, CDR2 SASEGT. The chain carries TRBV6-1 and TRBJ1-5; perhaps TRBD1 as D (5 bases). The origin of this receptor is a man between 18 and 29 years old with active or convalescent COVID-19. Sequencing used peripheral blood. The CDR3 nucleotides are TGTGCCAGCAATGACGGGGGTAGGGCACTGAATCAGCCCCAGCATTTT. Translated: CASNDGGRALNQPQHF.